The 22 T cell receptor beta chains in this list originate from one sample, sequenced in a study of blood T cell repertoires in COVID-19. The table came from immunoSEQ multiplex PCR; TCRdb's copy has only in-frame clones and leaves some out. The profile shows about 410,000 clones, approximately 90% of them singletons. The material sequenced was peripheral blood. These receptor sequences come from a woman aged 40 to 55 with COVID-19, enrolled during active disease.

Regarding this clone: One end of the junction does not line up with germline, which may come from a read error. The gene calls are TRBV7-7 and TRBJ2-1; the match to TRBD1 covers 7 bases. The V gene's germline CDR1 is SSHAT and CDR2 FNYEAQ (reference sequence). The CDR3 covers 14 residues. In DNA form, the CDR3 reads TGTGCTAGCAGCTTACGACAGGGCTACAATGAGCAGTTCTTC. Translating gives CASSLRQGYNEQFF. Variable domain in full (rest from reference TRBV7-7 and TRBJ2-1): GAGVSQSPRYKVTKRGQDVTLRCDPISSHATLYWYQQALGQGPEFLTYFNYEAQPDKSGLPSDRFSAERPEGSISTLTIQRTEQRDSAMYRCASSLRQGYNEQFFGPGTRLTVL.

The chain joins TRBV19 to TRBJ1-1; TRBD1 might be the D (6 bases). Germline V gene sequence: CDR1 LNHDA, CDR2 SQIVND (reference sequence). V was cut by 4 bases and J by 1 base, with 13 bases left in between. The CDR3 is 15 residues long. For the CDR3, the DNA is TGTGCCAGTAGTACCCCAGGGGAATGGAACACTGAAGCTTTCTTT. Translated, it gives CASSTPGEWNTEAFF.

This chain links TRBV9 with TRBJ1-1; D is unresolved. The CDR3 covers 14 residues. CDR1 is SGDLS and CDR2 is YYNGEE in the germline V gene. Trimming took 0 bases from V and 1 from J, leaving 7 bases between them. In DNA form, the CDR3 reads TGTGCCAGCAGCGTAGCCGGGAAGAACACTGAAGCTTTCTTT. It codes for CASSVAGKNTEAFF.

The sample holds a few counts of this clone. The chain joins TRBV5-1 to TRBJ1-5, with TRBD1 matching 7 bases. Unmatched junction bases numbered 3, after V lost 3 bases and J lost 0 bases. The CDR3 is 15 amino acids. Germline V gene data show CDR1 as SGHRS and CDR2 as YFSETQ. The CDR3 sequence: CASSSGTASNQPQHF. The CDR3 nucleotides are TGCGCCAGCAGCTCCGGGACAGCTAGCAATCAGCCCCAGCATTTT.

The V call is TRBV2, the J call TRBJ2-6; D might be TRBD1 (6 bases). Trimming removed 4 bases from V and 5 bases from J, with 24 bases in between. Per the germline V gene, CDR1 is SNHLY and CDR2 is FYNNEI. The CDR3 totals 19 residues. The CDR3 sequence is CASSVPLGRGETRANVLTF. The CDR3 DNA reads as TGTGCCAGCAGTGTCCCCCTAGGCAGGGGAGAGACGCGGGCCAACGTCCTGACTTTC.

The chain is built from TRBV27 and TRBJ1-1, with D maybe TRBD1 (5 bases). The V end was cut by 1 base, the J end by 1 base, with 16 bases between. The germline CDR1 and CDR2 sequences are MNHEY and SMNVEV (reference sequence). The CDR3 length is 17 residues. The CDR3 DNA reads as TGTGCCAGCAGTTTATATTGGGGTGTGGGGGGGAACACTGAAGCTTTCTTT. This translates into CASSLYWGVGGNTEAFF.

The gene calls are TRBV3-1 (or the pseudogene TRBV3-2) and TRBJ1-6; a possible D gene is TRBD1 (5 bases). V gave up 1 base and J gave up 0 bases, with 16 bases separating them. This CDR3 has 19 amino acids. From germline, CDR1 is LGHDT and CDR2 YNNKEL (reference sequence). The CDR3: CASSQAFYRTSSYNSPLHF. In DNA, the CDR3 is TGTGCCAGCAGCCAAGCTTTTTACAGGACGAGCTCCTATAATTCACCCCTCCACTTT.

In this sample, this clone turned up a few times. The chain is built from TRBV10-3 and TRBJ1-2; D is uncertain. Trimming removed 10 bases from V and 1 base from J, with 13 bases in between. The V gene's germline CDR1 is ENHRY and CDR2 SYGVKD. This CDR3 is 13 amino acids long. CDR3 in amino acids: CATREGINYGYTF. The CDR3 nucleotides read TGTGCCACGCGGGAGGGAATTAACTATGGCTACACCTTC.

CDR3 sequence reads: CASSRVGGYEQYF. CDR3 coding DNA: TGTGCCAGCAGTCGGGTGGGGGGATACGAGCAGTACTTC. The chain employs TRBV7-2 and TRBJ2-7; D may be TRBD2 (6 bases). The V gene's germline CDR1 is SGHTA and CDR2 FQGNSA. Trimming took off 6 bases at V and 4 bases at J, with 13 bases between the two ends. The CDR3 extends over 13 amino acids.

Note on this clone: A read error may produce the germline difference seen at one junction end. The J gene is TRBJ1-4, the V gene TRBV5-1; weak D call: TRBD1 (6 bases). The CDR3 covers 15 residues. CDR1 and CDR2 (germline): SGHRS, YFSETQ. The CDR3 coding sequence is TGCGCCAGCAGCTTGACAGGGATTACTAGTGAAAAACTGTTTTTT. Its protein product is CASSLTGITSEKLFF.

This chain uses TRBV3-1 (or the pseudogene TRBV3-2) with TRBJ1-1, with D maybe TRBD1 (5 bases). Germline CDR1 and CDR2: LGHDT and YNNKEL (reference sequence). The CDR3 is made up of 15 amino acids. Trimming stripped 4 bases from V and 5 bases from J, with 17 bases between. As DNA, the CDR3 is TGTGCCAGCAGCCTTAGTAGGGGTGGGTATACTGAAGCTTTCTTT. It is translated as CASSLSRGGYTEAFF.

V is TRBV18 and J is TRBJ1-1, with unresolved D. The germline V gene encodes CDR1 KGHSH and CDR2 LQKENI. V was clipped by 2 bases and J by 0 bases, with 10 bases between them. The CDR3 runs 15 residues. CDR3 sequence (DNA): TGTGCCAGCTCACCAGGAGCTACAATGAACACTGAAGCTTTCTTT. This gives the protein CASSPGATMNTEAFF.

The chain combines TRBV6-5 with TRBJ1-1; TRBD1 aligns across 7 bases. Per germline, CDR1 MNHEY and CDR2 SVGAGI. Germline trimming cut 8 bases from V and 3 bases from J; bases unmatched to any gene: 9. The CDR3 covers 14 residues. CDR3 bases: TGTGCCAGCGGGGAGGACAGGTTCTACACTGAAGCTTTCTTT. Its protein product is CASGEDRFYTEAFF.

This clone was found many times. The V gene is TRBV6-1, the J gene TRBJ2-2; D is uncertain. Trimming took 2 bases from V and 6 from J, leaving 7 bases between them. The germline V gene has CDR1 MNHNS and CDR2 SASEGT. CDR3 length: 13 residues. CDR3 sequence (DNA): TGTGCCAGCAGTGAAACGGAGTCCGGGGAGCTGTTTTTT. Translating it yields CASSETESGELFF.

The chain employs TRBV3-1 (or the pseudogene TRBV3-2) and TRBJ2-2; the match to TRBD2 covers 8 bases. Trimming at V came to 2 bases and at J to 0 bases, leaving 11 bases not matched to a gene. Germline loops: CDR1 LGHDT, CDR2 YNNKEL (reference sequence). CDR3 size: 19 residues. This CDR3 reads CASSQRPSGRSSNTGELFF. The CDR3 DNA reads TGTGCCAGCAGCCAACGTCCTAGCGGGCGATCCTCGAACACCGGGGAGCTGTTTTTT.

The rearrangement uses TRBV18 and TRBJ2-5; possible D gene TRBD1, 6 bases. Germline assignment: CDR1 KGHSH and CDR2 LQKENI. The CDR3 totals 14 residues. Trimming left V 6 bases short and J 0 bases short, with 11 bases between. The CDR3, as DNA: TGTGCCAGCTCTAGGGGGACGTACCAAGAGACCCAGTACTTC. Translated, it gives CASSRGTYQETQYF.

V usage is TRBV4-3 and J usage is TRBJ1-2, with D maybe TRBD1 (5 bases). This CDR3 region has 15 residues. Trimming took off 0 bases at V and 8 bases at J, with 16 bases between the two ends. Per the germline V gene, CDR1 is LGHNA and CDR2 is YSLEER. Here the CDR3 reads CASSQDLGASGGYTF. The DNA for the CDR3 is TGCGCCAGCAGCCAAGATTTAGGGGCTTCAGGGGGCTACACCTTC.

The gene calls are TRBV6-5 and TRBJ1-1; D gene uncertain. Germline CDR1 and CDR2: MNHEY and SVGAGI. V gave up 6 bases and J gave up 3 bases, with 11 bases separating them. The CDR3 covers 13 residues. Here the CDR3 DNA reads TGTGCCAGCAGCCAAAAACTGTACACTGAAGCTTTCTTT. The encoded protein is CASSQKLYTEAFF.

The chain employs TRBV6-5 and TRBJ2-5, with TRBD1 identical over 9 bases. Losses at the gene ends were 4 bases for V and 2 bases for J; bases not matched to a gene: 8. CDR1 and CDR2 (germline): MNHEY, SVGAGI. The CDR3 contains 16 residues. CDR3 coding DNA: TGTGCCAGCAGTTTAATCTCCGGGACAGGGCAAGAGACCCAGTACTTC. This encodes CASSLISGTGQETQYF.

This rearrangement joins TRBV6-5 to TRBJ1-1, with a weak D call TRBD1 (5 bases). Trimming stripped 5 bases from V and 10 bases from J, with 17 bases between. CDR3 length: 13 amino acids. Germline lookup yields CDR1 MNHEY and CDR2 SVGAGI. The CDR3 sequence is CASSPTGLGRAFF. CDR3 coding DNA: TGTGCCAGCAGTCCTACGGGGCTCGGGAGAGCTTTCTTT.

The CDR3: CASSEQPDRVYGYTF. The DNA for the CDR3 is TGCGCCAGCAGTGAGCAACCGGACAGAGTCTATGGCTACACCTTC. The chain joins TRBV10-2 to TRBJ1-2; a possible D gene is TRBD1 (6 bases). CDR1 and CDR2 from the germline V gene are WSHSY and SAAADI. Trimming left V 2 bases short and J 4 bases short, with 14 bases between. There are 15 residues in the CDR3.

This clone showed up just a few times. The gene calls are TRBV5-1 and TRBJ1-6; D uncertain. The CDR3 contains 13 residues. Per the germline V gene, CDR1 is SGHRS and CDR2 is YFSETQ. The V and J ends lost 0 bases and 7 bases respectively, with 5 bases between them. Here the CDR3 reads CASSLDGNSPLHF. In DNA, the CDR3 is TGCGCCAGCAGCTTGGACGGGAATTCACCCCTCCACTTT.